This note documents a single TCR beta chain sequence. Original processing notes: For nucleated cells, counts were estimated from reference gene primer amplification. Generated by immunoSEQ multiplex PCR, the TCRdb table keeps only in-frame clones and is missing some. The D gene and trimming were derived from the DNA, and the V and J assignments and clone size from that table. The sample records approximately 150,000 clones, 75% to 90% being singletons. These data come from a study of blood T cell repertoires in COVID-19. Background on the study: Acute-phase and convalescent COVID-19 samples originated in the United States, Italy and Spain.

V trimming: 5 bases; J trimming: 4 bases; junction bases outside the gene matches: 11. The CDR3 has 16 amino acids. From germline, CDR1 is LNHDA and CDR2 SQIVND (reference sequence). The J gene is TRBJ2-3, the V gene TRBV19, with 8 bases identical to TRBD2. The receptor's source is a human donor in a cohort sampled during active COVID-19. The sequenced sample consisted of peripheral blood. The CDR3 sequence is CASSLSFRGGADTQYF. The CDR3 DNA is TGTGCCAGTAGTTTAAGTTTCCGGGGGGGGGCAGATACGCAGTATTTT.